The clone carrying this T cell receptor (beta chain) was seen repeatedly, ten times or more. The template for TCR beta VDJ and CDR3 sequence profiling was genomic DNA. TCRdb processed the reads anew with MiXCR; each CDR3 protein has one entry. The repertoire includes 200,000 to 300,000 distinct CDR3 sequences, around 82% of them detected once, and 40% to 55% sits in the top ten. With 3 bases clipped from V and 6 bases from J, the junction kept 6 bases outside the gene matches. The V gene's germline CDR1 is DFQATT and CDR2 SNEGSKA (reference sequence). CDR3 length: 15 residues. The data stem from a study of CD8+CD57+ T cells in acquired aplastic anemia. CD8+CD57+ cell expansion had been shown by flow cytometry in patients chosen for sequencing.

The rearrangement joins TRBV20-1 to TRBJ2-1, with 12 bases that match TRBD2. The sample taken for sequencing was sorted CD4+, CD8+, or CD8+CD57+ T cells (not recorded which) from PBMCs. This sequence was found in a human donor with aplastic anemia. The CDR3 region has the DNA TGCAGTGCTAGCCCCCTAGCGGGAGGGCCCAATGAGCAGTTCTTC. It is translated as CSASPLAGGPNEQFF.